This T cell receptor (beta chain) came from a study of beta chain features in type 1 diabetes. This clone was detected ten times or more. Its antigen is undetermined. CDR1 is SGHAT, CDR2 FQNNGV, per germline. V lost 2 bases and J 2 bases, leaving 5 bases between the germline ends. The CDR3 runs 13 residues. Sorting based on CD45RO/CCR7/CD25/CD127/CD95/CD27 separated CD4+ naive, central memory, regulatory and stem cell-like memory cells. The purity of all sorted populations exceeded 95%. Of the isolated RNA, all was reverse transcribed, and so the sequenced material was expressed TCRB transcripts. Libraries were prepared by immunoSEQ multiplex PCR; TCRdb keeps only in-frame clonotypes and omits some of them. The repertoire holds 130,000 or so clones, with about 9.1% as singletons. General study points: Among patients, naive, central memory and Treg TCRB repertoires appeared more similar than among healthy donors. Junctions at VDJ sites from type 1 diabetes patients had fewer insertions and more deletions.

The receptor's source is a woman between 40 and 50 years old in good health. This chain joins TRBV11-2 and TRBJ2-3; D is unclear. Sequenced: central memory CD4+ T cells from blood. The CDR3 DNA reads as TGTGCCAGCAGCTTATCCATCACAGATACGCAGTATTTT. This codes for CASSLSITDTQYF. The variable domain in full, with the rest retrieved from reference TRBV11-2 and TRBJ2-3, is EAGVAQSPRYKIIEKRQSVAFWCNPISGHATLYWYQQILGQGPKLLIQFQNNGVVDDSQLPKDRFSAERLKGVDSTLKIQPAKLEDSAVYLCASSLSITDTQYFGPGTRLTVL.